This T cell receptor beta chain was identified in a study of blood T cell repertoires in COVID-19. For the study at large: Italy, Spain and the United States were the sources of the convalescent and acute COVID-19 samples.

As regards this clone: One end of the junction is discordant with germline, which a read error may explain.

Individuals drawn from under 30 US areas were about 18 to 95 years old. As processed by the authors: Counts of nucleated cells, estimated from reference gene primer amplification, were obtained. Measured with immunoSEQ multiplex PCR; TCRdb has only the in-frame clones, and not every one. Clone size and the V and J calls come from that table; the DNA yielded D and trimming. Among roughly 250,000 clones listed, around 85% were seen once. This clonotype was obtained from a woman in her 40s with acute COVID-19. The sequenced material came from PBMCs or T cells enriched from blood (not recorded which).

As DNA, the CDR3 is TGTGCCAGCAGCCTAGATCCAGGGTCACCCCTCCACTTT. It is translated as CASSLDPGSPLHF. The J gene is TRBJ1-6, the V gene TRBV11-3; TRBD1 might be the D (5 bases). The CDR3 extends over 13 amino acids. Germline values: CDR1 SGHNT, CDR2 YENEEA.